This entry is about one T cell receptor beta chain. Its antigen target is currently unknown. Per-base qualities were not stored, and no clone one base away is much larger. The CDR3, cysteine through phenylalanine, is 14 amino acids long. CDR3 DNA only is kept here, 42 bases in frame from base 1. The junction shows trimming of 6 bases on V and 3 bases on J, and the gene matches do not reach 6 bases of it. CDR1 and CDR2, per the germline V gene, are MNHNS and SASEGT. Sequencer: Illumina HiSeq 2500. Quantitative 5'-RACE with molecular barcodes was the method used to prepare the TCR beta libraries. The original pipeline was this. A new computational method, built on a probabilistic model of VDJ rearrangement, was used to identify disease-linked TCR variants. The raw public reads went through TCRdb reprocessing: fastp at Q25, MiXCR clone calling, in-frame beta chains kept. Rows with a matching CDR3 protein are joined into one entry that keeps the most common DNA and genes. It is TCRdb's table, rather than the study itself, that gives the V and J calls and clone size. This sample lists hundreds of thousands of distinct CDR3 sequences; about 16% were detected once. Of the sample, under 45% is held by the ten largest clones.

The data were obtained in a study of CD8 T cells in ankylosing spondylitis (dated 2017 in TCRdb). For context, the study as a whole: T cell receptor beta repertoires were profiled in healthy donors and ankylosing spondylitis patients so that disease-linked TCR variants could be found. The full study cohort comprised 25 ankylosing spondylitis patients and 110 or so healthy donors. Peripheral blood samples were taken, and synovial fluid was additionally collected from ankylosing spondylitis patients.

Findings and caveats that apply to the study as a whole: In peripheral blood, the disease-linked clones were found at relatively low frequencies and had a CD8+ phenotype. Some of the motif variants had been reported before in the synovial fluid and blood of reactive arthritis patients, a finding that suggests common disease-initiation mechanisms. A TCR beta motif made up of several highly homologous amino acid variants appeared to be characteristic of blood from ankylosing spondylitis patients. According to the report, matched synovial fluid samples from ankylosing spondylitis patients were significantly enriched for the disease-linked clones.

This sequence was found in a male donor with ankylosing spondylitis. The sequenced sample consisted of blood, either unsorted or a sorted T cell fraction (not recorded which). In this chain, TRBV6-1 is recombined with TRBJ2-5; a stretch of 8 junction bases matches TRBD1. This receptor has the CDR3 CASRETTGEETQYF. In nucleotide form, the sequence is TGTGCCAGCAGGGAAACGACAGGGGAAGAGACCCAGTACTTC.